This TCR beta chain was found in a study of radiotherapy plus CTLA-4 blockade in lung cancer. As to this clone: Its target is unknown.

Libraries were prepared by immunoSEQ multiplex PCR; TCRdb keeps only in-frame clonotypes and omits some of them. The sample carries over 30,000 clones, approximately 79% recorded once. The CDR3 runs to 15 residues. Germline lookup yields CDR1 SGHTA and CDR2 FQGNSA. The trim removed 5 bases at V and 3 bases at J, leaving 6 bases unmatched. Notes on the study in general: In blood, tumor-derived TCR clones expanded after radiotherapy plus ipilimumab. Reports state that early shifts in blood T cell clones, with interferon-beta, best predicted response.

This rearrangement joins TRBV7-2 to TRBJ1-5; 8 bases line up with TRBD1. The material sequenced was peripheral blood, taken from a patient treated with radiotherapy plus ipilimumab. This clonotype originated in a human donor with non-small cell lung cancer that progressed on radiotherapy plus ipilimumab. CDR3 in amino acids: CASSLRQGLNQPQHF. DNA for the CDR3: TGTGCCAGCAGCCTTCGACAGGGGCTCAATCAGCCCCAGCATTTT.